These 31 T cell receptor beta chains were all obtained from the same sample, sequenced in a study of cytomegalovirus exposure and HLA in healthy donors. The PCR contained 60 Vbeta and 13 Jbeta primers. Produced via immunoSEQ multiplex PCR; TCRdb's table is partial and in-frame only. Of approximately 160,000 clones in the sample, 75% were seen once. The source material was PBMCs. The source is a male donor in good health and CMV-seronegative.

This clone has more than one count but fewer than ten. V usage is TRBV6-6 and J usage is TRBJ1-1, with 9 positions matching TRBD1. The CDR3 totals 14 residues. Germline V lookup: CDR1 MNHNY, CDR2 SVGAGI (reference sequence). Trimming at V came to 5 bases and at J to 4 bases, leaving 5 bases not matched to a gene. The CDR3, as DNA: TGTGCCAGCAGTAAGGACAGGGGTGGCACTGAAGCTTTCTTT. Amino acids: CASSKDRGGTEAFF.

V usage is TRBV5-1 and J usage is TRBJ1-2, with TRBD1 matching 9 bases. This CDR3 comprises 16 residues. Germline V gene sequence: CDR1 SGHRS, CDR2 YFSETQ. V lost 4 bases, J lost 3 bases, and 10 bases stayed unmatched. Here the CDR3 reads CASSPGTGTGYYGYTF. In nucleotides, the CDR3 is TGCGCCAGCAGCCCTGGGACGGGGACAGGGTACTATGGCTACACCTTC.

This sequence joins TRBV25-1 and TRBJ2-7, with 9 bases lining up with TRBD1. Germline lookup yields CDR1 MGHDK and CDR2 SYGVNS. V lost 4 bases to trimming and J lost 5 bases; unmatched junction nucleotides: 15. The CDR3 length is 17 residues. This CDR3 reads CASSGTTPGQGAHEQYF. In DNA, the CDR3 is TGTGCCAGCAGTGGAACTACTCCGGGACAGGGAGCCCACGAGCAGTACTTC.

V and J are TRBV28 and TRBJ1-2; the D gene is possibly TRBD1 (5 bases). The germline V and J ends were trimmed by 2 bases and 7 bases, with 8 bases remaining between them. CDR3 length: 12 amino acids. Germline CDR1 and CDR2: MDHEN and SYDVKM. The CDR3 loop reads CASSLSTGGYTF. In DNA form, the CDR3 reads TGTGCCAGCAGTTTAAGTACAGGTGGCTACACCTTC.

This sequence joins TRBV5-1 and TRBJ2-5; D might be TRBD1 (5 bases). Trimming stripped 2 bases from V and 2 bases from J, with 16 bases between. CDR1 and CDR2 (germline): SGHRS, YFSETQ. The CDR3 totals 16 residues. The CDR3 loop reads CASSFRGVREQETQYF. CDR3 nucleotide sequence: TGCGCCAGCAGCTTTCGAGGCGTCAGGGAACAAGAGACCCAGTACTTC.

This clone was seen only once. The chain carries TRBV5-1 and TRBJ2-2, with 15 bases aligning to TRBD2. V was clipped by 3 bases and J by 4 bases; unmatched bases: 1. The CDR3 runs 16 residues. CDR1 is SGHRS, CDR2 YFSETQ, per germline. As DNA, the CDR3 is TGCGCCAGCAGCTGGACTAGCGGGAGGGGCACCGGGGAGCTGTTTTTT. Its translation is CASSWTSGRGTGELFF.

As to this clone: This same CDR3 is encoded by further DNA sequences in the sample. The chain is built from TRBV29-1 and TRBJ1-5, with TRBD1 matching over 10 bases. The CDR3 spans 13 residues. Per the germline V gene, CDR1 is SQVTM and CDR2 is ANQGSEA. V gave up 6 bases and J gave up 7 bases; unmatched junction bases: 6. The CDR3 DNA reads TGCAGCGTCAGACAGGGGGCGGGCCAGCCCCAGCATTTT. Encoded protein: CSVRQGAGQPQHF.

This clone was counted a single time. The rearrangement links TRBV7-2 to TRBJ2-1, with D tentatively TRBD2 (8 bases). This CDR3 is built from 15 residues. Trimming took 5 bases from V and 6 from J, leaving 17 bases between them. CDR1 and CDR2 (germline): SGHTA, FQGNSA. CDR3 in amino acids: CASSVGGAGGNEQFF. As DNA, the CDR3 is TGTGCCAGCAGCGTCGGGGGGGCAGGGGGCAATGAGCAGTTCTTC.

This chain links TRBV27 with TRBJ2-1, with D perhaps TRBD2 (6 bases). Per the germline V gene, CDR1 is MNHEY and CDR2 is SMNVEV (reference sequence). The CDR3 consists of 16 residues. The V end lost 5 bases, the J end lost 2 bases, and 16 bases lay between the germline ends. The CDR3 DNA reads TGTGCCAGCAGTCTTACGGCTAGCGACACCTACAATGAGCAGTTCTTC. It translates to CASSLTASDTYNEQFF.

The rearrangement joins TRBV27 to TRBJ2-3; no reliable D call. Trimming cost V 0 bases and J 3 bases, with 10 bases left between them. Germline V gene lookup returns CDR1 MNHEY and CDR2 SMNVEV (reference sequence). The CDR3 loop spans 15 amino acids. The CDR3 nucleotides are TGTGCCAGCAGTTTATCCCGGCGGCGGACAGATACGCAGTATTTT. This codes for CASSLSRRRTDTQYF.

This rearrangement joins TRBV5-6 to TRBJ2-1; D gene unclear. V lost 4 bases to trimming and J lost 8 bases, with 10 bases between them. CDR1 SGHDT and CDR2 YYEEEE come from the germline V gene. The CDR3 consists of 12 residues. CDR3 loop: CASSRRQYEQFF. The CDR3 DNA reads TGTGCCAGCAGCCGTCGTCAGTATGAGCAGTTCTTC. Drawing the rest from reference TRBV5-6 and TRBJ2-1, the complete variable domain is DAGVTQSPTHLIKTRGQQVTLRCSPKSGHDTVSWYQQALGQGPQFIFQYYEEEERQRGNFPDRFSGHQFPNYSSELNVNALLLGDSALYLCASSRRQYEQFFGPGTRLTVL.

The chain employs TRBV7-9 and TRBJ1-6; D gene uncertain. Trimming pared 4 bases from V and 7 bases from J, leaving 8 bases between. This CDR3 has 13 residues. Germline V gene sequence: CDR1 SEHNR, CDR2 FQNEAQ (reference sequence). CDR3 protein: CASSSYGNSPLHF. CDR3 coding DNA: TGTGCCAGCAGCTCGTACGGGAATTCACCCCTCCACTTT.

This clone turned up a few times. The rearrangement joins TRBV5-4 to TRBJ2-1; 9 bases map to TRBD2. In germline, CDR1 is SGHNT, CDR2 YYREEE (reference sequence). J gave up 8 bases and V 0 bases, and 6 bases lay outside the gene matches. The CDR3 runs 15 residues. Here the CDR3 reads CASSLGAGGLDEQFF. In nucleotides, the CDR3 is TGTGCCAGCAGCTTGGGGGCGGGGGGGCTGGATGAGCAGTTCTTC.

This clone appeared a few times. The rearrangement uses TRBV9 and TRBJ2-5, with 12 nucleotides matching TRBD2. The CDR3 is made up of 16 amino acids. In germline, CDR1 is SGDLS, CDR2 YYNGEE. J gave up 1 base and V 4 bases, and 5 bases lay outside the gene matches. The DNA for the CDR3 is TGTGCCAGCAGCCCTGGGACTAGCGGGTTCCAAGAGACCCAGTACTTC. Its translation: CASSPGTSGFQETQYF.

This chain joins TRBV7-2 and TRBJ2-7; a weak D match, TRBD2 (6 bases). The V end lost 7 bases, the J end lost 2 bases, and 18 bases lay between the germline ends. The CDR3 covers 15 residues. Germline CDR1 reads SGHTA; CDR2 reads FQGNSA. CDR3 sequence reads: CASTLGAGKPYEQYF. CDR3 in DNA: TGTGCCAGCACTCTTGGGGCGGGAAAACCCTACGAGCAGTACTTC.

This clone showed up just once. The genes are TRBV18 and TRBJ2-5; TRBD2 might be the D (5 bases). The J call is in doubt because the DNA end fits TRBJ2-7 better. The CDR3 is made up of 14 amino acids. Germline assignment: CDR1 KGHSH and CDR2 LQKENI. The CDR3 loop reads CASSPGGPNYEQYF. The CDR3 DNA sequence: TGTGCCAGCTCCCCCGGAGGACCGAACTACGAGCAGTACTTC.

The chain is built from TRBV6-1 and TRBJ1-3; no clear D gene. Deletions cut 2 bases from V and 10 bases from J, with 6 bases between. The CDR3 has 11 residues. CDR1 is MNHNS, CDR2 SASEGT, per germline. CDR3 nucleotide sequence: TGTGCCAGCAGTGAAACGGTAACCATATATTTT. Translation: CASSETVTIYF.

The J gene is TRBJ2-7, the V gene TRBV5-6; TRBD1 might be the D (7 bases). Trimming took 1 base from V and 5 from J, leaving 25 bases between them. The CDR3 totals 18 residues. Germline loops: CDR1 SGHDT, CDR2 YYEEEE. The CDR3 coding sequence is TGTGCCAGCAGCTTGCTGACAGGGACGACGGGACTTAGCCACGAGCAGTACTTC. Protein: CASSLLTGTTGLSHEQYF. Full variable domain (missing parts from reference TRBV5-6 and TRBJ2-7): DAGVTQSPTHLIKTRGQQVTLRCSPKSGHDTVSWYQQALGQGPQFIFQYYEEEERQRGNFPDRFSGHQFPNYSSELNVNALLLGDSALYLCASSLLTGTTGLSHEQYFGPGTRLTVT.

The CDR3 DNA reads as TGTGCCAGCAGGAGCCGTGAGGGCTACACCTTC. This sequence encodes CASRSREGYTF. The chain carries TRBV6-5 and TRBJ1-2; D unresolved. Germline CDR1 reads MNHEY; CDR2 reads SVGAGI. This CDR3 has 11 residues. Trimming removed 6 bases from V and 8 bases from J, with 10 bases in between.

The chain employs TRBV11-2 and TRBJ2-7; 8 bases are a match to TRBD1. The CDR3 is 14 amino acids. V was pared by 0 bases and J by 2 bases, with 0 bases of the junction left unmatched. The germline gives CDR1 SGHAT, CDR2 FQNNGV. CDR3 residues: CASSLDRGPYEQYF. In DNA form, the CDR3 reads TGTGCCAGCAGCTTAGACAGGGGGCCCTACGAGCAGTACTTC.

CDR3 bases: TGTGCTAGTGGTCGGACTTCATTCACAGATACGCAGTATTTT. Its protein is CASGRTSFTDTQYF. This chain uses TRBV12-5 with TRBJ2-3, with a tentative D call TRBD2 (5 bases). The germline gives CDR1 LGHNT, CDR2 FRNRAP. V lost 5 bases, J lost 2 bases, and 11 bases lay in between. The CDR3 is 14 residues long.

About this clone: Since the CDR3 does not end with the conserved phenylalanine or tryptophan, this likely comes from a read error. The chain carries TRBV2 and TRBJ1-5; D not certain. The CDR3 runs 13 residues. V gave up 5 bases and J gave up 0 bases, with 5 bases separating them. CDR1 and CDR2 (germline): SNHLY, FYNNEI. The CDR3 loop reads CASSLGSNQPQHL. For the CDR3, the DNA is TGTGCCAGCAGTTTGGGTAGCAATCAGCCCCAGCATCTT.

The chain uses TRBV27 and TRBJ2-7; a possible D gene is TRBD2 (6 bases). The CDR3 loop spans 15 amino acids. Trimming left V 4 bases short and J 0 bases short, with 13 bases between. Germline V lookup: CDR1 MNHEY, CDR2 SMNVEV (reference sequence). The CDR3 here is CASSSRDSFSYEQYF. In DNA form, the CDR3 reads TGTGCCAGCAGTTCGCGGGACTCTTTCTCCTACGAGCAGTACTTC.

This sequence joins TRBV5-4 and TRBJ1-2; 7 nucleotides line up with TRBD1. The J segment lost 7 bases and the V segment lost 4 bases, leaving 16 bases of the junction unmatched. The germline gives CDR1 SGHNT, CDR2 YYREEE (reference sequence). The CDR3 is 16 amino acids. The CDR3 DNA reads TGTGCCAGCAGCCCGCCGGGCCAGGGGGATATCGGTGGCTACACCTTC. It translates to CASSPPGQGDIGGYTF.

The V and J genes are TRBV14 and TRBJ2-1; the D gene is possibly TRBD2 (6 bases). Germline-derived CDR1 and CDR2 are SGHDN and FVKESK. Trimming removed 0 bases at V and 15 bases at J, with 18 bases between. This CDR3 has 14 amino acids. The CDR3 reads CASSQERTGSDPFF. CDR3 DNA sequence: TGTGCCAGCAGCCAAGAAAGAACCGGGAGCGATCCGTTCTTC. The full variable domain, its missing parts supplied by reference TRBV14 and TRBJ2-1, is EAGVTQFPSHSVIEKGQTVTLRCDPISGHDNLYWYRRVMGKEIKFLLHFVKESKQDESGMPNNRFLAERTGGTYSTLKVQPAELEDSGVYFCASSQERTGSDPFFGPGTRLTVL.

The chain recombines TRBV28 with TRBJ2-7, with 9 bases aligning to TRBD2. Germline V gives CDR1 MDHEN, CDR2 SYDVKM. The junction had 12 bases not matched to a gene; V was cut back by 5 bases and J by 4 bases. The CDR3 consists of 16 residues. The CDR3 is CASSPAMAGGSYEQYF. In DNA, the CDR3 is TGTGCCAGCAGTCCCGCCATGGCGGGAGGGTCTTACGAGCAGTACTTC.

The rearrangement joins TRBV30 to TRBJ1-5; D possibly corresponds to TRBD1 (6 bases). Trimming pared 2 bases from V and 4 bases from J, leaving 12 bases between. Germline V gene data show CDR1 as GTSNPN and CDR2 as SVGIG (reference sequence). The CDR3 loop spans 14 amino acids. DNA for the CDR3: TGTGCCTGGAGTAGGGGGAAAGGGAATCAGCCCCAGCATTTT. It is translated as CAWSRGKGNQPQHF. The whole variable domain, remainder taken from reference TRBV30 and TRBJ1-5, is SQTIHQWPATLVQPVGSPLSLECTVEGTSNPNLYWYRQAAGRGLQLLFYSVGIGQISSEVPQNLSASRPQDRQFILSSKKLLLSDSGFYLCAWSRGKGNQPQHFGDGTRLSIL.

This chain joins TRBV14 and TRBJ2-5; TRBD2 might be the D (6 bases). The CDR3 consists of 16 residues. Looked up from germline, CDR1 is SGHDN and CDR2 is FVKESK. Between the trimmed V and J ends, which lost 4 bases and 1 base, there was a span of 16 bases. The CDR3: CASSPLLRDSQETQYF. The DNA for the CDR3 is TGTGCCAGCAGCCCCCTCCTCCGGGACTCCCAAGAGACCCAGTACTTC. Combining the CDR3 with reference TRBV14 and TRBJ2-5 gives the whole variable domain EAGVTQFPSHSVIEKGQTVTLRCDPISGHDNLYWYRRVMGKEIKFLLHFVKESKQDESGMPNNRFLAERTGGTYSTLKVQPAELEDSGVYFCASSPLLRDSQETQYFGPGTRLLVL.

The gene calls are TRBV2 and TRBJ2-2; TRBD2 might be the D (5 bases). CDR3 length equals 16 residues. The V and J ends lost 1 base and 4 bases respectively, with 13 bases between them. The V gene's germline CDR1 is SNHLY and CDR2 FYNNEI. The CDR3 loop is CASSEVGVRGTGELFF. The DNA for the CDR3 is TGTGCCAGCAGTGAAGTTGGGGTCCGGGGCACCGGGGAGCTGTTTTTT. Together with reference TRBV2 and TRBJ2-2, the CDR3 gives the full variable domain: EPEVTQTPSHQVTQMGQEVILRCVPISNHLYFYWYRQILGQKVEFLVSFYNNEISEKSEIFDDQFSVERPDGSNFTLKIRSTKLEDSAMYFCASSEVGVRGTGELFFGEGSRLTVL.

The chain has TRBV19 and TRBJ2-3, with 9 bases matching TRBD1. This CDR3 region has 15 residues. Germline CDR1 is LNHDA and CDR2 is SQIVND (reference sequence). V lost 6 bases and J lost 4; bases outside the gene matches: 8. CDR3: CASSWGTGRADTQYF. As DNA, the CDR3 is TGTGCCAGTAGCTGGGGGACAGGGCGGGCAGATACGCAGTATTTT.

CDR3 loop: CASSQDLGALSYEQYF. CDR3 sequence (DNA): TGCGCCAGCAGCCAAGATCTGGGGGCCCTCTCCTACGAGCAGTACTTC. The chain uses TRBV4-3 and TRBJ2-7, with D perhaps matching TRBD1 (6 bases). Germline loops: CDR1 LGHNA, CDR2 YSLEER. CDR3 length: 16 residues. Deletions cut 0 bases from V and 0 bases from J, with 12 bases between.